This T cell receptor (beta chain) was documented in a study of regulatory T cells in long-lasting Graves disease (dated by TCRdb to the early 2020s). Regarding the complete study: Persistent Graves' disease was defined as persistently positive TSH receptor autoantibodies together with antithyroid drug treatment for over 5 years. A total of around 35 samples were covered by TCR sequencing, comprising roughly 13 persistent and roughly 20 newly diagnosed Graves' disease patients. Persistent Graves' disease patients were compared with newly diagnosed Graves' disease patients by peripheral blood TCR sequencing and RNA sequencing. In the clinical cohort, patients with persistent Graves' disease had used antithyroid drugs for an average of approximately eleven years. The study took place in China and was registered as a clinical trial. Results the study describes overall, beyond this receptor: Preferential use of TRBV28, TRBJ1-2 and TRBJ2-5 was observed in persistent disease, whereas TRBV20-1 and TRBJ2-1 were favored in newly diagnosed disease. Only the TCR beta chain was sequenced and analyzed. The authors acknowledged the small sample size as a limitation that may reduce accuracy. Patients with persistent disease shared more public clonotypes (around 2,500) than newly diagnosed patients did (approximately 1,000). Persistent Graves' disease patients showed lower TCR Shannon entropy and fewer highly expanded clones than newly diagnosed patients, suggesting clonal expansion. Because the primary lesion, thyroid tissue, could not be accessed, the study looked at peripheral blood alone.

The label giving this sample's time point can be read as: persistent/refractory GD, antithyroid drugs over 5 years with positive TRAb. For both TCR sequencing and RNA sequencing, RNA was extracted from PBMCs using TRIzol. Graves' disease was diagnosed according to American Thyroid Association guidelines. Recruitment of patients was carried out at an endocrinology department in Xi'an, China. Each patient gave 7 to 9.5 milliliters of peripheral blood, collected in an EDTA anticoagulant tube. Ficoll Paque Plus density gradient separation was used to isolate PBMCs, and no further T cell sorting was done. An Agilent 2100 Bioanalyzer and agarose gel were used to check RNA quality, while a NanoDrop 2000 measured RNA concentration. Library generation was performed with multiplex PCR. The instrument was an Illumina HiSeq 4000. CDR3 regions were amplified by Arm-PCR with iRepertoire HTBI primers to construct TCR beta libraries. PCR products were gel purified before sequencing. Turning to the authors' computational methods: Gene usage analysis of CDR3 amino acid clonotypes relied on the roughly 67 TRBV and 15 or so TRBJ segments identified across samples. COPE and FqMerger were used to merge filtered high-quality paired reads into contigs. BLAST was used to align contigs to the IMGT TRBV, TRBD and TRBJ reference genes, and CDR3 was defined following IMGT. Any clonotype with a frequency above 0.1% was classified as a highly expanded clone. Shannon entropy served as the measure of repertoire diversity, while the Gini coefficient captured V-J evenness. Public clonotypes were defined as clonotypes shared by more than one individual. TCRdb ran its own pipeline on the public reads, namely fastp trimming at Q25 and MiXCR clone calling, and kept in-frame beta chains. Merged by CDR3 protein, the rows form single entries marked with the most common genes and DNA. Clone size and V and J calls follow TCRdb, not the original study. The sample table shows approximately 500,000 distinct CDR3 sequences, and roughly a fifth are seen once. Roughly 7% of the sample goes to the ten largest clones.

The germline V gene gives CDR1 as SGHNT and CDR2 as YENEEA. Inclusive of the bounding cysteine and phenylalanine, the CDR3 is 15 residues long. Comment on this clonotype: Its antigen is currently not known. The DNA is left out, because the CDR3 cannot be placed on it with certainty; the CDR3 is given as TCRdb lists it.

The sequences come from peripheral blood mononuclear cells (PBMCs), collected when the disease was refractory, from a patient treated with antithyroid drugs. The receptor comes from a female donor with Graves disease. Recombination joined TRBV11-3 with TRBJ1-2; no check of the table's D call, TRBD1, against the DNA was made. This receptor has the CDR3 CASSFGQGAHNGYIF.